The source of this T cell receptor beta chain is a study of PD-1 blockade in classical Hodgkin lymphoma. Notes on the study in general: Patients with a complete response exhibited baseline diversity comparable to newly diagnosed patients. In CD4+ cells, TCR diversity went up significantly by C4D1, but in CD8+ cells it did not. Those starting nivolumab under 1 year post-ASCT were excluded.

Stated time point: cycle 4 day 1 (C4D1), after five to seven weeks of nivolumab. Every patient relapsed after autologous stem cell transplantation, and brentuximab vedotin exposure varied. Patients' outcomes at their best amounted to complete response, partial response or progressive disease. This clone turned up a few times. The antigen is undetermined. This table comes from immunoSEQ multiplex PCR, and its TCRdb copy is limited to in-frame clones, with some not included. The sample shows some 52,000 clones, roughly 86% of them seen only once. The CDR3 extends over 13 amino acids. Per germline, CDR1 LNHDA and CDR2 SQIVND (reference sequence). V gave up 6 bases and J gave up 3 bases; unmatched junction bases: 4.

The genes are TRBV19 and TRBJ2-7, with 8 bases that match TRBD2. Sample: peripheral blood mononuclear cells (PBMCs), taken before the fourth cycle of nivolumab. This receptor was obtained from a human donor with classical Hodgkin lymphoma. The CDR3: CASSLSGSYEQYF. CDR3 in DNA: TGTGCCAGTAGCCTGAGCGGGAGCTACGAGCAGTACTTC.